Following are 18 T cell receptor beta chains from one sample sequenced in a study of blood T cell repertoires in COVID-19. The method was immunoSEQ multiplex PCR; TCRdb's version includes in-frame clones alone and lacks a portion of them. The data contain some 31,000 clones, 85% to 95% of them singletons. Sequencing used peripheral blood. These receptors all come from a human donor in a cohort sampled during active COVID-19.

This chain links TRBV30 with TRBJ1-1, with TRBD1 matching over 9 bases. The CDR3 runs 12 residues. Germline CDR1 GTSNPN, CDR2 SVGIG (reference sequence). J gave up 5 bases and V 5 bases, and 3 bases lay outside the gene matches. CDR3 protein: CAWGQGRTEAFF. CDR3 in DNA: TGTGCCTGGGGACAGGGGCGGACTGAAGCTTTCTTT.

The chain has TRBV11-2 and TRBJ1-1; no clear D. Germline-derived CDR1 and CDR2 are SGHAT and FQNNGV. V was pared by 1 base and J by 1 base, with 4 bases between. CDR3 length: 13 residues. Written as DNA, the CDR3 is TGTGCCAGCAGCTTAGGCGGGAACACTGAAGCTTTCTTT. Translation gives CASSLGGNTEAFF.

CDR3 coding DNA: TGTGCCAGCAGCTTGGCCTTCGGGACTCGAACAGCGGGAAAACAAGAGACCCAGTACTTC. This codes for CASSLAFGTRTAGKQETQYF. The chain employs TRBV5-4 and TRBJ2-5; 7 bases map to TRBD2. This CDR3 is built from 20 residues. Trimming at V came to 0 bases and at J to 2 bases, leaving 19 bases not matched to a gene. The germline gives CDR1 SGHNT, CDR2 YYREEE (reference sequence).

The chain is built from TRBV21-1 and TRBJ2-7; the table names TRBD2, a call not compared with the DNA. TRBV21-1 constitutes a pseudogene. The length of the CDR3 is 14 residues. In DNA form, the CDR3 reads TGTGCCAGCAGCAAGAGGGAGAACCCCCACGAGCAGTACTTC. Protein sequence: CASSKRENPHEQYF.

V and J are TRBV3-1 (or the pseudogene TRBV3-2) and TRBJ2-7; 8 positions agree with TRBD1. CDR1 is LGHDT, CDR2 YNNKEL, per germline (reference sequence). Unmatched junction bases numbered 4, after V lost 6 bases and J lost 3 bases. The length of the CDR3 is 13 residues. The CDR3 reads CASRPGTGYEQYF. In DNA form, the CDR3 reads TGTGCCAGCAGACCCGGGACAGGCTACGAGCAGTACTTC.

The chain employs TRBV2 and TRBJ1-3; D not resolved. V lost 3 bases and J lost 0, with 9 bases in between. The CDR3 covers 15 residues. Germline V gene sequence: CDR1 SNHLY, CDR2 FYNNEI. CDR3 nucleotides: TGTGCCAGCAGTGAGGTGGGGAGCTCTGGAAACACCATATATTTT. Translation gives CASSEVGSSGNTIYF.

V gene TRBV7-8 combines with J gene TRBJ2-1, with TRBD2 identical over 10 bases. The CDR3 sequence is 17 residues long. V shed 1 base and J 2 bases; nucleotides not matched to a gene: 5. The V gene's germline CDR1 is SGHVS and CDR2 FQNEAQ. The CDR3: CASSLELGLATYNEQFF. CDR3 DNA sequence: TGTGCCAGCAGCTTAGAACTGGGACTAGCGACCTACAATGAGCAGTTCTTC.

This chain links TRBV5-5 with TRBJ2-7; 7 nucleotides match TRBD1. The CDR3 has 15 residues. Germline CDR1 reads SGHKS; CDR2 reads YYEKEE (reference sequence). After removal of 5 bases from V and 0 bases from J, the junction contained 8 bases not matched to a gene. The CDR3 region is CASRPRDSSSYEQYF. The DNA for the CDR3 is TGTGCCAGCAGACCTAGGGACAGTAGCTCCTACGAGCAGTACTTC.

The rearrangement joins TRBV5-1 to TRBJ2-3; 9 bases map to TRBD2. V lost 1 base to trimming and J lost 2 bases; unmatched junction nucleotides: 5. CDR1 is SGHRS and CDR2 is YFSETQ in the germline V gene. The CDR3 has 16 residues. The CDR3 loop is CASSLKREALTDTQYF. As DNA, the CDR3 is TGCGCCAGCAGCTTGAAGCGGGAGGCCCTCACAGATACGCAGTATTTT.

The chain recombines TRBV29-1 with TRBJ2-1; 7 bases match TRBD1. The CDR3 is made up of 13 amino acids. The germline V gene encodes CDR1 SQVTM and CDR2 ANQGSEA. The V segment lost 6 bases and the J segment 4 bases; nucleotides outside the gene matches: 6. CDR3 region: CSVRQGLYNEQFF. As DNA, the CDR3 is TGCAGCGTGAGACAGGGCCTTTACAATGAGCAGTTCTTC.

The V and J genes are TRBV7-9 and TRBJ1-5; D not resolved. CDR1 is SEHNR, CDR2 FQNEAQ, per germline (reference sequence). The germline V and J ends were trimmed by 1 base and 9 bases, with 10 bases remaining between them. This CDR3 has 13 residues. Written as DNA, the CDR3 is TGTGCCAGCAGCTTAGATGGTATGCGGCCCCAGCATTTT. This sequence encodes CASSLDGMRPQHF.

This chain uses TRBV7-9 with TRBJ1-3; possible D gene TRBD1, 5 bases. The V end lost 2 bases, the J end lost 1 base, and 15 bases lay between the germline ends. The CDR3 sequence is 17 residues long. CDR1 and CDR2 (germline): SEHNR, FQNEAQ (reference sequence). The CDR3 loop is CASSLPARAGSGNTIYF. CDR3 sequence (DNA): TGTGCCAGCAGCTTACCGGCCAGGGCGGGGTCTGGAAACACCATATATTTT. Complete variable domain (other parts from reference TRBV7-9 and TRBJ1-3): DTGVSQNPRHKITKRGQNVTFRCDPISEHNRLYWYRQTLGQGPEFLTYFQNEAQLEKSRLLSDRFSAERPKGSFSTLEIQRTEQGDSAMYLCASSLPARAGSGNTIYFGEGSWLTVV.

This chain's CDR3 is CASSQDEGGLAYEQYF. The CDR3 nucleotides read TGCGCCAGCAGCCAAGATGAGGGAGGACTAGCCTACGAGCAGTACTTC. This chain links TRBV4-1 with TRBJ2-7, with 7 bases aligning to TRBD2. The CDR3 sequence is 16 residues long. Trimming cost V 0 bases and J 2 bases; bases outside gene matches: 7. Germline CDR1 reads MGHRA; CDR2 reads YSYEKL.

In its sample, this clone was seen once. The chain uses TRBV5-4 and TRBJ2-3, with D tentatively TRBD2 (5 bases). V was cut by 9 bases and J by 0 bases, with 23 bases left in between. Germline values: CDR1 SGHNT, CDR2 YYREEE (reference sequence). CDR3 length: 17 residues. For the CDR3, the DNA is TGTGCCACTCGAACTTTGGGGAGAGGGCTTAGCACAGATACGCAGTATTTT. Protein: CATRTLGRGLSTDTQYF.

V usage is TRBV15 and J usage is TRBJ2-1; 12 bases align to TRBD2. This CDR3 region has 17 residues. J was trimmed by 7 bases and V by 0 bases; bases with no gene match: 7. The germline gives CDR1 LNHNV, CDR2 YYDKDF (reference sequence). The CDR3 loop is CATSRDRGLAGSNEQFF. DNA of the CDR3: TGTGCCACCAGCAGAGATAGAGGACTAGCGGGAAGTAATGAGCAGTTCTTC.

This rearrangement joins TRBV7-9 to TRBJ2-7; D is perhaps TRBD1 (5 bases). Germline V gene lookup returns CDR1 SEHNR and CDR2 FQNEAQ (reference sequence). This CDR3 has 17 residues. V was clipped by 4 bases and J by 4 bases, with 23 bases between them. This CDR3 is CASSSVSQGSDGYEQYF. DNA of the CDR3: TGTGCCAGCAGCTCCGTCTCTCAGGGATCCGACGGTTACGAGCAGTACTTC.

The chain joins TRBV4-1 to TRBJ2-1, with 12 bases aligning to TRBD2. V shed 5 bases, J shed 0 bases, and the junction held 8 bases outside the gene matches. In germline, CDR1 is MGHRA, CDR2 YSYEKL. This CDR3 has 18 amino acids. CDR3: CASSLTSGSGGSYNEQFF. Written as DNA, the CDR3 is TGCGCCAGCAGCTTGACTAGCGGGAGTGGGGGCTCCTACAATGAGCAGTTCTTC.

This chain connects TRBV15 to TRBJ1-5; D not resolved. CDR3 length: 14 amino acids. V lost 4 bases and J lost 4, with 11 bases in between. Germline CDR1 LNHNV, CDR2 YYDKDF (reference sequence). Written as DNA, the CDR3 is TGTGCCACCAGCACTGGCCAGGCAAATCAGCCCCAGCATTTT. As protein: CATSTGQANQPQHF.